Following are 20 T cell receptor beta chains from one sample sequenced in a study of T cell responses to AZD1222 COVID-19 vaccine. Clones were sequenced by immunoSEQ multiplex PCR, and TCRdb holds only the in-frame ones, with some missing. Of over 120,000 clones in the sample, more than 90% were seen once. The sequencing used peripheral blood, collected on day 0 of AZD1222 vaccination. The receptor set was obtained from an adult in good health.

J is TRBJ2-7 and V is TRBV4-1; 11 bases line up with TRBD1. The trim removed 3 bases at V and 4 bases at J, leaving 8 bases unmatched. Germline V lookup: CDR1 MGHRA, CDR2 YSYEKL. This CDR3 has 16 residues. Here the CDR3 DNA reads TGCGCCAGCAGCCAGGCGGGACAGGGGGACGCGTACGAGCAGTACTTC. Protein sequence: CASSQAGQGDAYEQYF.

The rearrangement links TRBV5-4 to TRBJ2-4; D is undetermined. The V gene lost 3 bases and the J gene lost 0 bases, with 13 bases spanning the gap. Germline assignment: CDR1 SGHNT and CDR2 YYREEE (reference sequence). The CDR3 length is 16 residues. CDR3 sequence (DNA): TGTGCCAGCAGCTCCGACACACCCTTAGCCAAAAACATTCAGTACTTC. Residues: CASSSDTPLAKNIQYF.

This clone was counted only a few times. The rearrangement joins TRBV6-2 or TRBV6-3 to TRBJ1-2; 7 bases match TRBD1. Germline lookup yields CDR1 MNHEY and CDR2 SVGEGT. With 1 base clipped from V and 7 bases from J, the junction kept 9 bases outside the gene matches. The CDR3 runs to 15 residues. CDR3 loop: CASSYLTGYSFGYTF. In DNA form, the CDR3 reads TGTGCCAGCAGTTACTTGACAGGGTATAGTTTTGGCTACACCTTC.

The chain is built from TRBV5-4 and TRBJ1-4; D is uncertain. The CDR3 runs to 13 residues. V shed 0 bases and J shed 8 bases, with 8 bases lying between them. CDR1 is SGHNT, CDR2 YYREEE, per germline (reference sequence). This CDR3 reads CASSLVPREKLFF. CDR3 DNA: TGTGCCAGCAGCTTGGTACCCCGGGAAAAACTGTTTTTT. The full variable domain, rest sourced from reference TRBV5-4 and TRBJ1-4, is ETGVTQSPTHLIKTRGQQVTLRCSSQSGHNTVSWYQQALGQGPQFIFQYYREEENGRGNFPPRFSGLQFPNYSSELNVNALELDDSALYLCASSLVPREKLFFGSGTQLSVL.

The genes are TRBV27 and TRBJ1-2, with 9 bases identical to TRBD1. The CDR3 runs to 13 residues. After removal of 6 bases from V and 7 bases from J, the junction contained 6 bases not matched to a gene. The germline gives CDR1 MNHEY, CDR2 SMNVEV (reference sequence). CDR3 amino acids: CASSLQGAPGYTF. CDR3 DNA sequence: TGTGCCAGCAGCCTACAGGGGGCGCCTGGCTACACCTTC.

This clone was observed a single time. CDR3 sequence (DNA): TGTGCCATCCGAACGGCCGGGACAGGGGTTACCTACGAGCAGTACTTC. The encoded protein is CAIRTAGTGVTYEQYF. The chain combines TRBV10-3 with TRBJ2-7, with 10 bases that match TRBD1. The CDR3 totals 16 residues. Germline V gene data show CDR1 as ENHRY and CDR2 as SYGVKD. The J segment lost 2 bases and the V segment lost 8 bases, leaving 12 bases of the junction unmatched.

This clone showed up just once. This chain links TRBV4-1 with TRBJ1-6; a possible D gene is TRBD1 (5 bases). This CDR3 comprises 15 residues. The germline CDR1 and CDR2 sequences are MGHRA and YSYEKL. Deletions cut 0 bases from V and 10 bases from J, with 13 bases between. This CDR3 reads CASSQESGNRSPLHF. As DNA, the CDR3 is TGCGCCAGCAGCCAAGAGTCAGGGAATCGATCACCCCTCCACTTT.

The V gene is TRBV10-1, the J gene TRBJ1-2; no definite D call. The CDR3 runs to 12 residues. Trimming took off 4 bases at V and 1 base at J, with 4 bases between the two ends. Germline CDR1 reads WNHNN; CDR2 reads SYGVQD (reference sequence). The CDR3 is CASSADNYGYTF. CDR3 nucleotide sequence: TGCGCCAGCAGTGCGGATAACTATGGCTACACCTTC.

The chain employs TRBV7-6 and TRBJ2-3; D not resolved. The V gene's germline CDR1 is SGHVS and CDR2 FNYEAQ. This CDR3 is 13 amino acids long. Trimming took off 2 bases at V and 3 bases at J, with 6 bases between the two ends. The CDR3 reads CASSLTPTDTQYF. The DNA for the CDR3 is TGTGCCAGCAGCTTAACTCCTACAGATACGCAGTATTTT. Full variable domain (remainder filled in from reference TRBV7-6 and TRBJ2-3): GAGVSQSPRYKVTKRGQDVALRCDPISGHVSLYWYRQALGQGPEFLTYFNYEAQQDKSGLPNDRFSAERPEGSISTLTIQRTEQRDSAMYRCASSLTPTDTQYFGPGTRLTVL.

The V call is TRBV11-2, the J call TRBJ2-3; TRBD2 might be the D (5 bases). The germline gives CDR1 SGHAT, CDR2 FQNNGV. CDR3 length: 13 residues. V was cut by 5 bases and J by 7 bases, with 13 bases left in between. The CDR3 coding sequence is TGTGCCAGCAGCATGGAGGCCGGGTATACGCAGTATTTT. It codes for CASSMEAGYTQYF.

This clone has a handful of counts. The V call is TRBV2, the J call TRBJ1-5; D perhaps matches TRBD1 (5 bases). The CDR3 contains 15 residues. Deletions cut 6 bases from V and 5 bases from J, with 17 bases between. Germline loops: CDR1 SNHLY, CDR2 FYNNEI. This CDR3 reads CASSRDGKWDQPQHF. CDR3 coding DNA: TGTGCCAGCAGCCGGGACGGTAAATGGGATCAGCCCCAGCATTTT.

This chain links TRBV6-1 with TRBJ1-2; no firm D call. There are 15 residues in the CDR3. V was shortened by 2 bases and J by 6 bases, with 16 bases between the two germline ends. Germline-derived CDR1 and CDR2 are MNHNS and SASEGT. The DNA for the CDR3 is TGTGCCAGCAGTGAAATTATTGCCCTCTATAATGGCTACACCTTC. Translating gives CASSEIIALYNGYTF.

The sample holds one count of this clone. The same CDR3 is also encoded by other DNA sequences in this sample. The chain recombines TRBV2 with TRBJ2-7; D is perhaps TRBD1 (5 bases). The germline gives CDR1 SNHLY, CDR2 FYNNEI. The CDR3 covers 14 residues. The V gene lost 2 bases and the J gene lost 0 bases, with 8 bases spanning the gap. In nucleotides, the CDR3 is TGTGCCAGCAGTGAACAGGGAAGCTCCTACGAGCAGTACTTC. This sequence encodes CASSEQGSSYEQYF.

The chain links TRBV6-1 to TRBJ2-3, with D perhaps matching TRBD1 (6 bases). CDR3 length: 15 amino acids. Between the trimmed V and J ends, which lost 2 bases and 6 bases, there was a span of 15 bases. CDR1 and CDR2 (germline): MNHNS, SASEGT. DNA of the CDR3: TGTGCCAGCAGTGAACTGGGGGCGGATGGCGATACGCAGTATTTT. It codes for CASSELGADGDTQYF.

The chain carries TRBV15 and TRBJ2-1, with TRBD1 matching 9 bases. The CDR3 contains 15 residues. The germline V gene has CDR1 LNHNV and CDR2 YYDKDF (reference sequence). J lost 6 bases, V lost 2 bases, and 5 bases had no gene match. The CDR3 region is CATSRWDRDSNEQFF. CDR3 in DNA: TGTGCCACCAGCAGATGGGACAGGGATAGCAATGAGCAGTTCTTC.

As for this clone: The junction does not match germline at one end; this may be a read error. The chain couples TRBV28 to TRBJ1-2, with a possible D match to TRBD1 (6 bases). This CDR3 comprises 12 residues. The germline gives CDR1 MDHEN, CDR2 SYDVKM. The CDR3 DNA reads as TGTGCCAGCAGCTTATCAGGGGAAGGCTACACCTTC. Its protein is CASSLSGEGYTF.

The chain links TRBV6-6 to TRBJ2-2; possible D gene TRBD2, 6 bases. There are 13 residues in the CDR3. V dropped 2 bases and J dropped 7 bases, with 8 bases sitting between them. The germline V gene has CDR1 MNHNY and CDR2 SVGAGI (reference sequence). The CDR3 loop reads CASSYGGIGELFF. CDR3 DNA: TGTGCCAGCAGTTACGGGGGGATCGGGGAGCTGTTTTTT.

This clone has only one observation. The rearrangement joins TRBV27 to TRBJ1-1; 8 bases fit TRBD1. The V segment lost 1 base and the J segment 10 bases; nucleotides outside the gene matches: 5. The CDR3 runs to 13 residues. From germline, CDR1 is MNHEY and CDR2 SMNVEV (reference sequence). For the CDR3, the DNA is TGTGCCAGCAGTTTATGGGGCAGGGGGCCAGCTTTCTTT. It is translated as CASSLWGRGPAFF.

Only one count was recorded for this clone. V gene TRBV27 combines with J gene TRBJ1-1; D possibly corresponds to TRBD1 (5 bases). This CDR3 is built from 14 residues. Trimming cost V 3 bases and J 1 base, with 9 bases left between them. The V gene's germline CDR1 is MNHEY and CDR2 SMNVEV (reference sequence). The CDR3 here is CASSFGHANTEAFF. For the CDR3, the DNA is TGTGCCAGCAGTTTTGGACACGCGAACACTGAAGCTTTCTTT.

The chain recombines TRBV4-1 with TRBJ2-1; 13 bases agree with TRBD2. After removal of 4 bases from V and 9 bases from J, the junction contained 3 bases not matched to a gene. The CDR3 consists of 14 residues. The V gene's germline CDR1 is MGHRA and CDR2 YSYEKL. The CDR3 sequence is CASSRTSGSTEQFF. As DNA, the CDR3 is TGCGCCAGCAGCCGGACTAGCGGGAGTACTGAGCAGTTCTTC.